The 15 T cell receptor beta chains given below trace back to one sample, sequenced in a study of cytomegalovirus exposure and HLA in healthy donors. The protocol was immunoSEQ multiplex PCR, while the TCRdb copy is restricted to in-frame clones and leaves out a portion. The sample holds roughly 330,000 clones, around 87% seen once. Sequencing was done on a sample of PBMCs. The receptors come from a woman in her twenties or thirties in good health and CMV-seropositive.

J is TRBJ1-5 and V is TRBV28, with TRBD1 as a possible D gene (6 bases). CDR3 length equals 14 residues. CDR1 and CDR2 from the germline V gene are MDHEN and SYDVKM. V lost 7 bases and J 6 bases, leaving 16 bases between the germline ends. The CDR3 spells CASIQQGGGQPQHF. The CDR3 DNA follows: TGTGCCAGCATTCAACAGGGTGGGGGTCAGCCCCAGCATTTT. Filled out from reference TRBV28 and TRBJ1-5, the complete variable domain reads DVKVTQSSRYLVKRTGEKVFLECVQDMDHENMFWYRQDPGLGLRLIYFSYDVKMKEKGDIPEGYSVSREKKERFSLILESASTNQTSMYLCASIQQGGGQPQHFGDGTRLSIL.

With regard to this clone: The sample carries other DNA sequences with the same CDR3. This rearrangement joins TRBV5-1 to TRBJ1-1; D unclear. Trimming took off 0 bases at V and 4 bases at J, with 10 bases between the two ends. Looked up from germline, CDR1 is SGHRS and CDR2 is YFSETQ. This CDR3 is built from 14 residues. CDR3 coding DNA: TGCGCCAGCAGCTTGGTAGCGGGGAGCACTGAAGCTTTCTTT. The encoded protein is CASSLVAGSTEAFF. The entire variable domain, with the rest obtained from reference TRBV5-1 and TRBJ1-1, is as follows: KAGVTQTPRYLIKTRGQQVTLSCSPISGHRSVSWYQQTPGQGLQFLFEYFSETQRNKGNFPGRFSGRQFSNSRSEMNVSTLELGDSALYLCASSLVAGSTEAFFGQGTRLTVV.

The J gene is TRBJ1-1, the V gene TRBV30; D is uncertain. The CDR3 is 13 amino acids. Trimming shortened V by 1 base and J by 6 bases, and 12 bases separated the two germline ends. Per the germline V gene, CDR1 is GTSNPN and CDR2 is SVGIG (reference sequence). CDR3 protein: CAWSELGSAEAFF. The CDR3, as DNA: TGTGCCTGGAGTGAGTTAGGGAGCGCTGAAGCTTTCTTT.

The CDR3 region is CASSLSGFPDTQYF. CDR3 nucleotide sequence: TGTGCCAGCAGCTTAAGCGGGTTCCCAGATACGCAGTATTTT. The chain employs TRBV11-3 and TRBJ2-3; a weak D match, TRBD2 (6 bases). This CDR3 spans 14 amino acids. Trimming left V 2 bases short and J 4 bases short, with 10 bases between. From germline, CDR1 is SGHNT and CDR2 YENEEA.

The CDR3 is CSASDRMNTEAFF. The CDR3 nucleotides are TGCAGCGCTTCCGACAGAATGAACACTGAAGCTTTCTTT. The chain carries TRBV29-1 and TRBJ1-1; weak D call: TRBD1 (5 bases). The germline V gene has CDR1 SQVTM and CDR2 ANQGSEA. The CDR3 consists of 13 residues. V was cut by 7 bases and J by 0 bases, with 12 bases left in between.

This chain joins TRBV6-4 and TRBJ2-7; TRBD1 agrees at 7 bases. This CDR3 region has 18 residues. CDR1 and CDR2 from the germline V gene are MRHNA and SNTAGT. V trimming: 6 bases; J trimming: 5 bases; junction bases outside the gene matches: 22. The CDR3 DNA is TGTGCCAGCAGCTTAGTTGACAGGGCCCAGATCGATTGGCACGAGCAGTACTTC. Residues: CASSLVDRAQIDWHEQYF.

The chain recombines TRBV28 with TRBJ1-5; a possible D gene is TRBD1 (5 bases). There are 19 residues in the CDR3. Germline V gene lookup returns CDR1 MDHEN and CDR2 SYDVKM. Trimming removed 3 bases at V and 3 bases at J, with 24 bases between. The CDR3 region has the DNA TGTGCCAGCAGTTTGAAGCGGGGGGAGGGCCTTGCGATCAATCAGCCCCAGCATTTT. This codes for CASSLKRGEGLAINQPQHF.

This rearrangement joins TRBV14 to TRBJ1-2; weak D call: TRBD1 (5 bases). From germline, CDR1 is SGHDN and CDR2 FVKESK. V was clipped by 0 bases and J by 8 bases, with 10 bases between them. CDR3 length equals 13 residues. The CDR3 nucleotides are TGTGCCAGCAGCCAAGAGACAGTTAGAGGCTACACCTTC. Translated, it gives CASSQETVRGYTF.

The chain couples TRBV7-3 to TRBJ1-2; no definite D call. This CDR3 is 13 amino acids long. Germline V gene sequence: CDR1 SGHTA, CDR2 FQGTGA. The ends were cut back, 11 bases at V and 7 bases at J, with 20 bases in the middle. The CDR3 region is CAGRGKRSCGYTF. CDR3 coding DNA: TGTGCCGGACGCGGGAAGCGGAGCTGTGGCTACACCTTC.

The rearrangement joins TRBV11-2 to TRBJ2-7; D not certain. CDR1 is SGHAT and CDR2 is FQNNGV in the germline V gene. The CDR3 runs to 12 residues. Trimming left V 3 bases short and J 2 bases short, with 5 bases between. DNA of the CDR3: TGTGCCAGCAGCTTTCTAACCTACGAGCAGTACTTC. Residues: CASSFLTYEQYF.

This chain uses TRBV30 with TRBJ2-1; D call uncertain. The V gene's germline CDR1 is GTSNPN and CDR2 SVGIG (reference sequence). Deletions cut 2 bases from V and 7 bases from J, with 6 bases between. The CDR3 covers 11 residues. CDR3 loop: CAWSPRNEQFF. The CDR3 bases are TGTGCCTGGAGTCCCAGGAATGAGCAGTTCTTC.

This sequence joins TRBV4-1 and TRBJ2-4, with 9 bases fitting TRBD2. Germline loops: CDR1 MGHRA, CDR2 YSYEKL. The CDR3 loop spans 16 amino acids. Trimming took 1 base from V and 3 from J; bases not matched to a gene: 4. CDR3 nucleotides: TGCGCCAGCAGCCAAGTTCATAGCGGGGGCAAAAACATTCAGTACTTC. This codes for CASSQVHSGGKNIQYF.

The V and J genes are TRBV18 and TRBJ1-6, with D possibly matching TRBD1 (6 bases). This CDR3 has 18 amino acids. Germline values: CDR1 KGHSH, CDR2 LQKENI. Trimming left V 6 bases short and J 3 bases short, with 21 bases between. The CDR3 loop reads CASSPQGPGGDYNSPLHF. The CDR3 DNA reads TGTGCCAGCTCCCCCCAGGGGCCCGGGGGAGACTATAATTCACCCCTCCACTTT.

This clone was observed a handful of times. The chain is built from TRBV28 and TRBJ2-2, with TRBD1 as a possible D gene (6 bases). With 2 bases removed from V and 1 base from J, the gap between germline ends came to 8 bases. The CDR3 is 15 residues long. CDR1 is MDHEN and CDR2 is SYDVKM in the germline V gene. The CDR3 reads CASSLPGQNTGELFF. The CDR3 region has the DNA TGTGCCAGCAGTTTACCGGGACAGAACACCGGGGAGCTGTTTTTT. The whole variable domain, remainder taken from reference TRBV28 and TRBJ2-2, is DVKVTQSSRYLVKRTGEKVFLECVQDMDHENMFWYRQDPGLGLRLIYFSYDVKMKEKGDIPEGYSVSREKKERFSLILESASTNQTSMYLCASSLPGQNTGELFFGEGSRLTVL.

This clone was recorded only once. The chain employs TRBV15 and TRBJ2-7; D remains ambiguous. The CDR3 runs 17 residues. The V gene lost 1 base and the J gene lost 3 bases, with 19 bases spanning the gap. Germline V gives CDR1 LNHNV, CDR2 YYDKDF (reference sequence). The CDR3 here is CATSRVVSLALHYEQYF. The CDR3 DNA reads as TGTGCCACCAGCAGAGTTGTCAGTTTAGCTTTACACTACGAGCAGTACTTC. Using reference TRBV15 and TRBJ2-7 for the parts outside the CDR3, the full variable domain is DAMVIQNPRYQVTQFGKPVTLSCSQTLNHNVMYWYQQKSSQAPKLLFHYYDKDFNNEADTPDNFQSRRPNTSFCFLDIRSPGLGDTAMYLCATSRVVSLALHYEQYFGPGTRLTVT.